Detailed here is one T cell receptor (beta chain). The length of the CDR3 is 14 residues. V was clipped by 5 bases and J by 1 base, with 11 bases between them. Per the germline V gene, CDR1 is SGHTA and CDR2 is FQGNSA. The record originates from a study of blood T cell repertoires in COVID-19. Study context: From T cells, B-cell-depleted T cells, or PBMCs came the material, which was cDNA or gDNA.

Participants' own reports of clinical history determined their cohort assignment. Authors' analysis steps: Using reference gene primer amplification, nucleated cell counts were estimated. Using immunoSEQ multiplex PCR, the repertoire was profiled, and TCRdb retains in-frame clones only, with some absent. That table gives V, J and clone size, and the DNA gave D and trimming. The data hold fewer than 250,000 clones, with about 91% observed a single time. The source of this sequence is a woman aged 45-65 years with acute COVID-19. The sequenced sample was PBMCs or T cells enriched from blood (not recorded which). V gene TRBV7-2 combines with J gene TRBJ1-1; possible D gene TRBD1, 5 bases. CDR3 amino acids: CASSLQGGNTEAFF. The DNA of the CDR3 is TGTGCCAGCAGCCTCCAGGGAGGGAACACTGAAGCTTTCTTT.